This T cell receptor beta chain was identified in a study of patients and donors after allogeneic stem cell transplantation. This CDR3 contains 12 residues. The germline V and J ends were trimmed by 3 bases and 5 bases, with 10 bases remaining between them. The germline V gene encodes CDR1 DFQATT and CDR2 SNEGSKA (reference sequence). TCRdb fed the RT-PCR reads into MiXCR, producing one record per CDR3 protein. The sample contains 98,000 or so distinct CDR3 sequences, around 36% of which appear only once. This clonotype was counted ten times or more. Sequencing was carried out using blood, either unsorted or a sorted T cell fraction (not recorded which). V and J are TRBV20-1 and TRBJ1-2; D is ambiguous. The clonotype was recovered from a human donor who was either an allogeneic HSCT recipient or a stem cell or donor lymphocyte infusion donor (not recorded which). It is not recorded whose cells these are; they may come from a transplant donor. The chain's CDR3 is CSARAAAYGYTF. CDR3 DNA: TGCAGTGCTAGGGCAGCAGCATATGGCTACACCTTC.